Sequencing of this T cell receptor beta chain was carried out in a study of T cell changes during pregnancy in multiple sclerosis. Measured with immunoSEQ multiplex PCR; TCRdb has only the in-frame clones, and not every one. Among about 50,000 clones listed, roughly nine tenths were seen once. This CDR3 is built from 12 residues. The germline V and J ends were trimmed by 4 bases and 11 bases, with 17 bases remaining between them. CDR1 SQVTM and CDR2 ANQGSEA come from the germline V gene. The input for sequencing was CD8+ T cells from peripheral blood mononuclear cells, taken after pregnancy. The clonotype originates from a female donor with multiple sclerosis, enrolled in a pregnancy study. This chain joins TRBV29-1 and TRBJ1-1, with D maybe TRBD1 (6 bases). In DNA form, the CDR3 reads TGCAGCGTTGGGGACACAGCAGCGGGGGCTTTCTTT. It encodes CSVGDTAAGAFF.